This note documents a single T cell receptor (beta chain) sequence. These data are taken from a study of blood T cell repertoires in COVID-19. TCRdb's table, derived via immunoSEQ multiplex PCR, lists solely in-frame clones and lacks some. In the table there are about 130,000 clones, around 79% of which are singletons. CDR1 KGHSH and CDR2 LQKENI come from the germline V gene. This CDR3 spans 15 amino acids. The trim removed 2 bases at V and 7 bases at J, leaving 7 bases unmatched. The receptor was derived from a woman between 70 and 85 years old with COVID-19, enrolled during active disease. The genes are TRBV18 and TRBJ2-3, with TRBD1 matching over 9 bases. The specimen was peripheral blood. In nucleotides, the CDR3 is TGTGCCAGCTCACCAAAGGGACAGGGTGTACATACGCAGTATTTT. It translates to CASSPKGQGVHTQYF. Complete variable domain (other parts from reference TRBV18 and TRBJ2-3): NAGVMQNPRHLVRRRGQEARLRCSPMKGHSHVYWYRQLPEEGLKFMVYLQKENIIDESGMPKERFSAEFPKEGPSILRIQQVVRGDSAAYFCASSPKGQGVHTQYFGPGTRLTVL.